One sample yielded the 15 T cell receptor beta chains listed below, sequenced in a study of CD8 T cells in ankylosing spondylitis. TCRdb re-derived calls from the 5' RACE reads in MiXCR, one entry per CDR3 protein. The sample includes about 220,000 distinct CDR3 sequences, approximately 24% of them seen just once. The material sequenced was blood, either unsorted or a sorted T cell fraction (not recorded which). Source of these receptors: a male donor with ankylosing spondylitis or in good health (not recorded which).

This chain connects TRBV6-1 to TRBJ1-6; the match to TRBD1 covers 7 bases. The V and J ends lost 6 bases and 7 bases, in that order; junction bases with no gene match: 6. The CDR3 runs 14 residues. From germline, CDR1 is MNHNS and CDR2 SASEGT. This chain's CDR3 is CASSREGANSPLHF. CDR3 nucleotide sequence: TGTGCCAGCAGCAGGGAGGGGGCAAATTCACCCCTCCACTTT.

This clonotype was seen a few times. The rearrangement uses TRBV6-1 and TRBJ2-1, with D perhaps being TRBD1 or TRBD2 (5 bases each). Trimming stripped 6 bases from V and 6 bases from J, with 15 bases between. CDR3 size: 14 residues. The V gene's germline CDR1 is MNHNS and CDR2 SASEGT. CDR3: CASSRGASTNEQFF. For the CDR3, the DNA is TGTGCCAGCAGCCGGGGCGCGTCGACCAATGAGCAGTTCTTC.

This clonotype was seen many times. V and J are TRBV11-2 and TRBJ2-7, with no clear D. CDR1 SGHAT and CDR2 FQNNGV come from the germline V gene. The CDR3 consists of 13 residues. V lost 4 bases to trimming and J lost 7 bases, with 14 bases between them. CDR3: CASSSSGLGEQYF. The CDR3 DNA reads as TGTGCCAGCAGCTCCTCTGGGTTGGGGGAGCAGTACTTC.

The J gene is TRBJ2-2, the V gene TRBV15; D is unclear. Germline CDR1 is LNHNV and CDR2 is YYDKDF (reference sequence). The CDR3 length is 16 residues. Trimming took off 0 bases at V and 2 bases at J, with 10 bases between the two ends. CDR3 DNA sequence: TGTGCCACCAGCAGAGATGTTAGCTCTAACACCGGGGAGCTGTTTTTT. Encoded protein: CATSRDVSSNTGELFF.

This chain joins TRBV5-1 and TRBJ2-5; 7 bases match TRBD2. Germline V gene sequence: CDR1 SGHRS, CDR2 YFSETQ. The V segment lost 4 bases and the J segment 2 bases; nucleotides outside the gene matches: 2. This CDR3 comprises 13 residues. Here the CDR3 reads CASSGRGQETQYF. Here the CDR3 DNA reads TGCGCCAGCAGCGGGAGGGGTCAAGAGACCCAGTACTTC.

This clonotype was observed many times. This chain links TRBV6-1 with TRBJ1-1, with D possibly being TRBD1 (6 bases). The CDR3 totals 14 residues. V lost 6 bases to trimming and J lost 10 bases, with 21 bases between them. CDR1 MNHNS and CDR2 SASEGT come from the germline V gene. CDR3 protein: CASRRQDGRQGAFF. In DNA form, the CDR3 reads TGTGCCAGCAGACGACAGGATGGGCGCCAAGGAGCTTTCTTT.

The V gene is TRBV5-5, the J gene TRBJ2-3; TRBD1 might be the D (5 bases). The CDR3 consists of 14 residues. V was clipped by 2 bases and J by 2 bases, with 9 bases between them. Germline V gives CDR1 SGHKS, CDR2 YYEKEE (reference sequence). CDR3 sequence: CASSFAGYTDTQYF. CDR3 coding DNA: TGTGCCAGCAGCTTTGCAGGGTACACAGATACGCAGTATTTT. Filled out from reference TRBV5-5 and TRBJ2-3, the complete variable domain reads DAGVTQSPTHLIKTRGQQVTLRCSPISGHKSVSWYQQVLGQGPQFIFQYYEKEERGRGNFPDRFSARQFPNYSSELNVNALLLGDSALYLCASSFAGYTDTQYFGPGTRLTVL.

This clonotype was seen repeatedly, ten times or more. The chain is built from TRBV20-1 and TRBJ2-7; D uncertain. The CDR3 loop spans 13 amino acids. Germline V gene lookup returns CDR1 DFQATT and CDR2 SNEGSKA (reference sequence). V lost 7 bases and J lost 2, with 15 bases in between. CDR3 in amino acids: CSVKNVGTYEQYF. The CDR3 DNA is TGCAGTGTGAAAAACGTAGGGACCTACGAGCAGTACTTC.

V usage is TRBV20-1 and J usage is TRBJ2-7, with D hard to call. The V gene's germline CDR1 is DFQATT and CDR2 SNEGSKA (reference sequence). This CDR3 region has 13 residues. V was trimmed by 3 bases and J by 3 bases, leaving 12 bases between them. The CDR3 reads CSARPLSDYEQYF. The CDR3 DNA follows: TGCAGTGCTAGGCCCCTCTCCGACTACGAGCAGTACTTC.

V usage is TRBV9 and J usage is TRBJ2-2; tentatively, D is TRBD1 (5 bases). The V end lost 1 base, the J end lost 5 bases, and 9 bases lay between the germline ends. The CDR3 is 14 amino acids. Germline loops: CDR1 SGDLS, CDR2 YYNGEE. The CDR3 protein is CASSVPGSTGELFF. The CDR3 DNA reads TGTGCCAGCAGCGTACCAGGGTCGACCGGGGAGCTGTTTTTT.

This clonotype has a count of ten or more. V is TRBV5-1 and J is TRBJ2-1; TRBD2 aligns across 11 bases. The CDR3 consists of 15 residues. The germline CDR1 and CDR2 sequences are SGHRS and YFSETQ. Trimming took 4 bases from V and 6 from J; bases not matched to a gene: 6. CDR3 sequence reads: CASSSTSGSFNEQFF. The CDR3 nucleotides are TGCGCCAGCAGCAGCACTAGCGGGAGCTTCAATGAGCAGTTCTTC.

This clonotype was found many times. This chain joins TRBV29-1 and TRBJ1-1, with D perhaps matching TRBD1 (6 bases). Trimming removed 7 bases at V and 3 bases at J, with 12 bases between. Germline V CDR1 and CDR2: SQVTM, ANQGSEA. This CDR3 spans 12 amino acids. The CDR3 DNA sequence: TGCAGCGGCATCGCAGGGGACACTGAAGCTTTCTTT. It yields the protein CSGIAGDTEAFF. Combining the CDR3 with reference TRBV29-1 and TRBJ1-1 gives the whole variable domain SAVISQKPSRDICQRGTSLTIQCQVDSQVTMMFWYRQQPGQSLTLIATANQGSEATYESGFVIDKFPISRPNLTFSTLTVSNMSPEDSSIYLCSGIAGDTEAFFGQGTRLTVV.

This clonotype showed up just a few times. V and J are TRBV20-1 and TRBJ2-1; unclear D gene. The germline V and J ends were trimmed by 7 bases and 0 bases, with 7 bases remaining between them. Germline CDR1 DFQATT, CDR2 SNEGSKA (reference sequence). The length of the CDR3 is 12 residues. DNA of the CDR3: TGCAGTGTAGATAGCTCCTACAATGAGCAGTTCTTC. It translates to CSVDSSYNEQFF.

The chain is built from TRBV20-1 and TRBJ2-1; 8 nucleotides line up with TRBD2. V lost 6 bases to trimming and J lost 7 bases; unmatched junction nucleotides: 11. This CDR3 is built from 14 residues. CDR1 is DFQATT and CDR2 is SNEGSKA in the germline V gene (reference sequence). CDR3 sequence (DNA): TGCAGTGCCCCTCCGGGACTAGGGAGGAATGAGCAGTTCTTC. Amino acids: CSAPPGLGRNEQFF.

Many counts were recorded for this clonotype. V gene TRBV20-1 combines with J gene TRBJ2-7; 7 positions agree with TRBD1. The germline V gene encodes CDR1 DFQATT and CDR2 SNEGSKA (reference sequence). The CDR3 has 14 residues. V lost 1 base to trimming and J lost 4 bases; unmatched junction nucleotides: 7. Here the CDR3 reads CSARAGQWAYEQYF. The CDR3 nucleotides are TGCAGTGCTAGAGCGGGACAGTGGGCTTACGAGCAGTACTTC.